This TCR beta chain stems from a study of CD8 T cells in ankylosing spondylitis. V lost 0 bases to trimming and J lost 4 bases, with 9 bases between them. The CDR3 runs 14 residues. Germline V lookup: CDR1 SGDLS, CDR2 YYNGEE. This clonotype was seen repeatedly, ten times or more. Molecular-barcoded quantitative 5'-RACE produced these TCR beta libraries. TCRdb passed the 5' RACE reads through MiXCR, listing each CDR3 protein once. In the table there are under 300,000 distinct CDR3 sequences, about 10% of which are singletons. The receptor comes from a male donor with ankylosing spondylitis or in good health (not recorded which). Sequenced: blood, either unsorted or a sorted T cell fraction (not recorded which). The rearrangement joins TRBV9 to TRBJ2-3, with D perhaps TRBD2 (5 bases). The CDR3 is CASSVGLAPDTQYF. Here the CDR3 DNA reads TGTGCCAGCAGCGTAGGTCTAGCTCCAGATACGCAGTATTTT.